The 9 T cell receptor beta chains listed next were all sequenced from one sample in a study of blood T cell repertoires in COVID-19. The protocol was immunoSEQ multiplex PCR, while the TCRdb copy is restricted to in-frame clones and leaves out a portion. There are a few hundred thousand clones in the sample; just over 85% occur only once, and roughly 4.5% lies in the top ten. The sample consisted of peripheral blood. These receptors were obtained from a man aged 50 to 60 with acute or convalescent COVID-19.

The chain carries TRBV5-1 and TRBJ1-2, with TRBD1 identical over 11 bases. CDR3 length equals 15 residues. V dropped 0 bases and J dropped 4; count of bases not matched to a gene: 2. The germline CDR1 and CDR2 sequences are SGHRS and YFSETQ. CDR3 nucleotides: TGCGCCAGCAGCTTGGTGGGGACAGGGGGCTATGGCTACACCTTC. Protein product: CASSLVGTGGYGYTF.

The chain is built from TRBV30 and TRBJ2-6; D not certain. V lost 4 bases and J lost 0, with 16 bases in between. The CDR3 is 17 residues long. In germline, CDR1 is GTSNPN, CDR2 SVGIG (reference sequence). The CDR3, as DNA: TGTGCCTGGATGTCTCGGCGGCAAATCTCTGGGGCCAACGTCCTGACTTTC. Its translation is CAWMSRRQISGANVLTF.

This clone was observed a handful of times. The chain has TRBV5-1 and TRBJ1-2, with 8 bases that match TRBD1. Germline lookup yields CDR1 SGHRS and CDR2 YFSETQ. The CDR3 sequence is 13 residues long. With 9 bases clipped from V and 5 bases from J, the junction kept 9 bases outside the gene matches. The DNA of the CDR3 is TGCGCCACGTCGACAGGGGAACAATATGGCTACACCTTC. As protein: CATSTGEQYGYTF.

The chain uses TRBV2 and TRBJ1-2; a possible D gene is TRBD1 (5 bases). The V gene lost 2 bases and the J gene lost 7 bases, with 14 bases spanning the gap. Germline V lookup: CDR1 SNHLY, CDR2 FYNNEI. The CDR3 loop spans 14 amino acids. CDR3: CASSENDSVGGYTF. Written as DNA, the CDR3 is TGTGCCAGCAGTGAAAACGACAGCGTGGGTGGCTACACCTTC.

The CDR3 sequence: CSASSGAAYNSPLHF. The CDR3 DNA reads as TGCAGTGCTAGTTCAGGGGCGGCCTATAATTCACCCCTCCACTTT. This chain uses TRBV20-1 with TRBJ1-6; D is perhaps TRBD1 (6 bases). CDR3 length: 15 amino acids. Germline V lookup: CDR1 DFQATT, CDR2 SNEGSKA (reference sequence). Trimming pared 3 bases from V and 2 bases from J, leaving 11 bases between.

J is TRBJ2-2 and V is TRBV9, with D possibly matching TRBD1 (6 bases). From germline, CDR1 is SGDLS and CDR2 YYNGEE. CDR3 length: 17 residues. Deletions cut 0 bases from V and 8 bases from J, with 20 bases between. The CDR3 sequence is CASSVAPFGQSSGELFF. As DNA, the CDR3 is TGTGCCAGCAGCGTAGCCCCCTTTGGACAGTCATCTGGGGAGCTGTTTTTT. Full variable domain (outside the CDR3, taken from reference TRBV9 and TRBJ2-2): DSGVTQTPKHLITATGQRVTLRCSPRSGDLSVYWYQQSLDQGLQFLIQYYNGEERAKGNILERFSAQQFPDLHSELNLSSLELGDSALYFCASSVAPFGQSSGELFFGEGSRLTVL.

CDR3: CASSLVPGLNQPQHF. The CDR3 DNA reads TGCGCCAGCAGCTTGGTACCAGGGCTCAATCAGCCCCAGCATTTT. V gene TRBV5-1 combines with J gene TRBJ1-5, with D possibly matching TRBD1 (5 bases). Germline lookup yields CDR1 SGHRS and CDR2 YFSETQ. The V end was cut by 0 bases, the J end by 3 bases, with 10 bases between. The CDR3 runs 15 residues.

This clone has only a few counts. The chain links TRBV19 to TRBJ1-1; D might be TRBD1 (6 bases). CDR1 and CDR2 from the germline V gene are LNHDA and SQIVND (reference sequence). Between the trimmed V and J ends, which lost 3 bases and 6 bases, there was a span of 11 bases. This CDR3 contains 13 residues. The CDR3 here is CASSMGQLPEAFF. CDR3 bases: TGTGCCAGTAGTATGGGACAATTGCCTGAAGCTTTCTTT.

The chain couples TRBV20-1 to TRBJ2-7; no definite D call. The CDR3 loop spans 11 amino acids. Looked up from germline, CDR1 is DFQATT and CDR2 is SNEGSKA (reference sequence). V lost 1 base to trimming and J lost 5 bases, with 6 bases between them. CDR3 nucleotide sequence: TGCAGTGCTAGAGGTCTAGACGAGCAGTACTTC. As protein: CSARGLDEQYF.